Sequencing of this TCR beta chain was carried out in a study of shared clonotypes between healthy human individuals. The overall study: A donor's plate count was three for CD4 naive and three for CD4 memory; CD8 naive had two and CD8 memory one. Whole-study results and caveats: The sampled material consisted only of blood, and tissue repertoires are likely to differ.

The authors loaded around 220 ng DNA, around 32,000 T cell genomes, into sorted-subset replicate PCRs. Measured with immunoSEQ multiplex PCR; TCRdb has only the in-frame clones, and not every one. The sample holds 2.3 million or so clones, 80% to 95% seen once. Germline V gene lookup returns CDR1 ENHRY and CDR2 SYGVKD. The CDR3 has 14 residues. Trimming took off 2 bases at V and 2 bases at J, with 10 bases between the two ends. Notes on this clone: The antigen is not known.

Sequencing was done on a sample of naive CD4+ T cells from PBMCs. Subset of the sample: CD45RA+ positively selected. J is TRBJ2-7 and V is TRBV10-3; D call uncertain. The sequence was collected from a man between 18 and 29 years old in good health. Some clones in this sample may be carry-over from other donors' samples. The CDR3 nucleotides read TGTGCCATCAGTGAGACGTCGGGTACCTACGAGCAGTACTTC. This encodes CAISETSGTYEQYF.